The T cell receptor (beta chain) under discussion was sequenced for a study of T cell responses to AZD1222 COVID-19 vaccine. The data were produced by immunoSEQ multiplex PCR, yet TCRdb's version contains in-frame clones alone and is incomplete. This sample has about 97,000 clones; about 86% occur once, and the top ten carry approximately 1.3%. CDR1 is MDHEN, CDR2 SYDVKM, per germline. V lost 5 bases, J lost 7 bases, and 9 bases stayed unmatched. CDR3 length equals 14 residues. V and J are TRBV28 and TRBJ1-2; 8 nucleotides line up with TRBD1. The sample here was peripheral blood, taken on day 0 of AZD1222 vaccination. This clonotype originated in an adult in good health. The CDR3, as DNA: TGTGCCAGCAGTCGCCAGGACAGGGCAGGTGGCTACACCTTC. Translation: CASSRQDRAGGYTF.